This TCR beta chain was sequenced during a study of cytomegalovirus exposure and HLA in healthy donors. Findings and limits, study-wide: Cytomegalovirus status was reportedly diagnosed by the classifier with high sensitivity and specificity.

The CDR3 runs to 16 residues. Germline values: CDR1 SGDLS, CDR2 YYNGEE. V gave up 4 bases and J gave up 0 bases, with 14 bases separating them. Regarding donors, all were healthy bone marrow donors. A multiplex PCR was run with 60 Vbeta primers and 13 Jbeta primers. Clones were sequenced by immunoSEQ multiplex PCR, and TCRdb holds only the in-frame ones, with some missing. The table lists about 150,000 clones, 60% to 80% of them singletons. As for this clone: Antigen unknown.

This sequence joins TRBV9 and TRBJ1-3; D is unclear. The sequenced sample was PBMCs. The sequence derives from a man aged 25-45 years in good health and CMV-seropositive. CDR3 DNA sequence: TGTGCCAGCAGCCCACAAGTGTACAGCTCTGGAAACACCATATATTTT. It codes for CASSPQVYSSGNTIYF.